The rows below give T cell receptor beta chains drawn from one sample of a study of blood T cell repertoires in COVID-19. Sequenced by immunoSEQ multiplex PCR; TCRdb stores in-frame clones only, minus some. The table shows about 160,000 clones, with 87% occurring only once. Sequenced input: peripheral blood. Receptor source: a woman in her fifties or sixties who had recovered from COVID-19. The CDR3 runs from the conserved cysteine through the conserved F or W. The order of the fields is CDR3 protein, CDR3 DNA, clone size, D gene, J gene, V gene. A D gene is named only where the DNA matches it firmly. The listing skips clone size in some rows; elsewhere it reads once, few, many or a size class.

cdr3_aa: CAWDGGEETQYF
cdr3_nt: TGTGCCTGGGACGGGGGAGAAGAGACCCAGTACTTC
clone_size: NA
d_call: NA
j_call: TRBJ2-5
v_call: TRBV30

cdr3_aa: CASSLGASYSYNEQFF
cdr3_nt: TGCGCCAGCAGCTTAGGAGCGTCCTACTCCTACAATGAGCAGTTCTTC
clone_size: NA
d_call: NA
j_call: TRBJ2-1
v_call: TRBV5-1

cdr3_aa: CASSGVRGSYNEQFF
cdr3_nt: TGTGCCAGCAGCGGAGTTAGGGGTAGCTACAATGAGCAGTTCTTC
clone_size: NA
d_call: NA
j_call: TRBJ2-1
v_call: TRBV9

cdr3_aa: CASSQEGRGHGYTF
cdr3_nt: TGCGCCAGCAGCCAAGAGGGCAGGGGGCATGGCTACACCTTC
clone_size: NA
d_call: TRBD1
j_call: TRBJ1-2
v_call: TRBV4-3

cdr3_aa: CASSLTGGYEQYF
cdr3_nt: TGTGCCAGCAGCTTAACAGGGGGCTACGAGCAGTACTTC
clone_size: NA
d_call: TRBD1
j_call: TRBJ2-7
v_call: TRBV7-2

cdr3_aa: CASSHNSAHQYGYTF
cdr3_nt: TGCGCCAGCAGCCACAATTCCGCCCATCAGTATGGCTACACCTTC
clone_size: NA
d_call: NA
j_call: TRBJ1-2
v_call: TRBV4-1

cdr3_aa: CASSIGSGTDTQYF
cdr3_nt: TGTGCCAGTAGTATCGGGTCAGGCACAGATACGCAGTATTTT
clone_size: NA
d_call: NA
j_call: TRBJ2-3
v_call: TRBV19

cdr3_aa: CASSLGGVNTEAFF
cdr3_nt: TGTGCCAGCAGCTTAGGAGGGGTAAACACTGAAGCTTTCTTT
clone_size: NA
d_call: NA
j_call: TRBJ1-1
v_call: TRBV7-3

cdr3_aa: CASSPDRSDEQYF
cdr3_nt: TGTGCTAGCAGCCCGGACAGGTCAGACGAGCAGTACTTC
clone_size: NA
d_call: TRBD1
j_call: TRBJ2-7
v_call: TRBV7-7

cdr3_aa: CASSIAGAASYEQYF
cdr3_nt: TGTGCCAGTAGTATTGCGGGGGCAGCGTCCTACGAGCAGTACTTC
clone_size: NA
d_call: NA
j_call: TRBJ2-7
v_call: TRBV19

cdr3_aa: CASSAGLAGGGFSYEQYF
cdr3_nt: TGCGCCAGCAGCGCCGGACTAGCGGGGGGCGGCTTTTCCTACGAGCAGTACTTC
clone_size: NA
d_call: TRBD2
j_call: TRBJ2-7
v_call: TRBV5-1

cdr3_aa: CASSLTGFQGEKLFF
cdr3_nt: TGTGCCAGCAGCCTAACAGGGTTCCAAGGAGAAAAACTGTTTTTT
clone_size: NA
d_call: NA
j_call: TRBJ1-4
v_call: TRBV9

cdr3_aa: CASSPGTGDTEAFF
cdr3_nt: TGTGCCAGCAGTCCTGGGACAGGGGATACTGAAGCTTTCTTT
clone_size: NA
d_call: TRBD1
j_call: TRBJ1-1
v_call: TRBV28

cdr3_aa: CASSLSTDYEQYF
cdr3_nt: TGTGCCAGCAGTTTATCTACAGACTACGAGCAGTACTTC
clone_size: once
d_call: NA
j_call: TRBJ2-7
v_call: TRBV28

cdr3_aa: CARAGGGSNQPQHF
cdr3_nt: TGTGCCAGGGCAGGAGGCGGAAGCAATCAGCCCCAGCATTTT
clone_size: NA
d_call: NA
j_call: TRBJ1-5
v_call: TRBV15

cdr3_aa: CASRQGQYNEQFF
cdr3_nt: TGCGCCAGCAGGCAGGGACAGTACAATGAGCAGTTCTTC
clone_size: NA
d_call: TRBD1
j_call: TRBJ2-1
v_call: TRBV10-2

cdr3_aa: CASSVGRGLHNEQFF
cdr3_nt: TGTGCCAGCAGCGTAGGGCGGGGCCTTCACAATGAGCAGTTCTTC
clone_size: NA
d_call: NA
j_call: TRBJ2-1
v_call: TRBV9

cdr3_aa: CAIKKTGAEAFF
cdr3_nt: TGTGCCATCAAGAAGACAGGCGCTGAAGCTTTCTTT
clone_size: NA
d_call: NA
j_call: TRBJ1-1
v_call: TRBV10-3

cdr3_aa: CASNSWGLNYEQYF
cdr3_nt: TGTGCCAGCAACTCCTGGGGACTCAACTACGAGCAGTACTTC
clone_size: NA
d_call: NA
j_call: TRBJ2-7
v_call: TRBV7-9

cdr3_aa: CASSEGGGLSNQPQHF
cdr3_nt: TGTGCCAGCAGTGAAGGAGGAGGGCTTAGCAATCAGCCCCAGCATTTT
clone_size: NA
d_call: NA
j_call: TRBJ1-5
v_call: TRBV6-1

cdr3_aa: CASSPGGGDNEQFF
cdr3_nt: TGTGCCAGCTCCCCCGGGGGAGGAGACAATGAGCAGTTCTTC
clone_size: NA
d_call: NA
j_call: TRBJ2-1
v_call: TRBV18

cdr3_aa: CASSVGQGAIDSPLHF
cdr3_nt: TGTGCCAGCAGCGTTGGACAGGGGGCCATAGACTCACCCCTCCACTTT
clone_size: once
d_call: TRBD1
j_call: TRBJ1-6
v_call: TRBV7-8

cdr3_aa: CASSSSDRPYEQYF
cdr3_nt: TGTGCCAGCAGCTCATCGGACAGGCCCTACGAGCAGTACTTC
clone_size: NA
d_call: TRBD1
j_call: TRBJ2-7
v_call: TRBV7-9

cdr3_aa: CASSLLGGEKLFF
cdr3_nt: TGTGCCAGCAGTTTACTGGGCGGGGAAAAACTGTTTTTT
clone_size: NA
d_call: NA
j_call: TRBJ1-4
v_call: TRBV12-3/TRBV12-4

cdr3_aa: CATSDRGKQGSYEQYF
cdr3_nt: TGTGCCACCAGTGATCGGGGCAAACAGGGCTCCTACGAGCAGTACTTC
clone_size: NA
d_call: NA
j_call: TRBJ2-7
v_call: TRBV24-1

cdr3_aa: CASSGTGGPEYF
cdr3_nt: TGTGCCAGCAGCGGGACAGGTGGCCCCGAGTACTTC
clone_size: NA
d_call: TRBD1
j_call: TRBJ2-5
v_call: TRBV11-3

cdr3_aa: CASSQNTDTQYF
cdr3_nt: TGTGCCAGCAGCCAGAACACAGATACGCAGTATTTT
clone_size: NA
d_call: NA
j_call: TRBJ2-3
v_call: TRBV28

cdr3_aa: CAIPGYRNEQFF
cdr3_nt: TGTGCCATCCCGGGGTATAGGAATGAGCAGTTCTTC
clone_size: NA
d_call: NA
j_call: TRBJ2-1
v_call: TRBV28

cdr3_aa: CASSRLPWTGGRYNEQFF
cdr3_nt: TGCGCCAGCAGCCGCCTCCCCTGGACAGGGGGGCGCTACAATGAGCAGTTCTTC
clone_size: few
d_call: TRBD1
j_call: TRBJ2-1
v_call: TRBV4-1

cdr3_aa: CATRADSFTGELFF
cdr3_nt: TGTGCCACCAGGGCGGACTCATTCACCGGGGAGCTGTTTTTT
clone_size: NA
d_call: NA
j_call: TRBJ2-2
v_call: TRBV2

cdr3_aa: CSARQGYEQYF
cdr3_nt: TGCAGTGCCCGACAGGGCTACGAGCAGTACTTC
clone_size: NA
d_call: TRBD1
j_call: TRBJ2-7
v_call: TRBV20-1

cdr3_aa: CASSSGQGAYEQYF
cdr3_nt: TGTGCCAGCAGTTCGGGACAGGGAGCCTACGAGCAGTACTTC
clone_size: NA
d_call: TRBD1
j_call: TRBJ2-7
v_call: TRBV6-5

cdr3_aa: CASRPYSQSISFGTGDYNEQFF
cdr3_nt: TGCGCCAGCAGACCATACAGTCAATCTATATCATTTGGGACAGGGGACTACAATGAGCAGTTCTTC
clone_size: once
d_call: TRBD1
j_call: TRBJ2-1
v_call: TRBV23-1

cdr3_aa: CASSPSGLAGGHEQYF
cdr3_nt: TGTGCCAGCAGCCCGAGCGGCCTAGCGGGGGGACACGAGCAGTACTTC
clone_size: once
d_call: TRBD2
j_call: TRBJ2-7
v_call: TRBV9

cdr3_aa: CASMGQGGVYEQYF
cdr3_nt: TGTGCCAGCATGGGGCAGGGTGGCGTCTACGAGCAGTACTTC
clone_size: NA
d_call: NA
j_call: TRBJ2-7
v_call: TRBV2

cdr3_aa: CASSWGTGNNQPQHF
cdr3_nt: TGCGCCAGCAGCTGGGGGACAGGAAACAATCAGCCCCAGCATTTT
clone_size: once
d_call: TRBD1
j_call: TRBJ1-5
v_call: TRBV5-1

cdr3_aa: CASSLISGDHSSYTF
cdr3_nt: TGTGCCAGCAGTCTCATCTCAGGGGACCACAGTAGCTACACCTTC
clone_size: NA
d_call: NA
j_call: TRBJ1-2
v_call: TRBV28

cdr3_aa: CASTIGGGTYNSPLHF
cdr3_nt: TGTGCCAGCACCATCGGGGGGGGGACCTATAATTCACCCCTCCACTTT
clone_size: NA
d_call: NA
j_call: TRBJ1-6
v_call: TRBV28

cdr3_aa: CATSRDAGDRPGNTIYF
cdr3_nt: TGTGCCACCAGCAGAGATGCCGGGGACAGACCTGGAAACACCATATATTTT
clone_size: NA
d_call: TRBD1
j_call: TRBJ1-3
v_call: TRBV15

cdr3_aa: CASSLLQGAHGYTF
cdr3_nt: TGTGCCAGCAGCTTGTTACAGGGGGCACATGGCTACACCTTC
clone_size: NA
d_call: TRBD1
j_call: TRBJ1-2
v_call: TRBV11-2